This record covers a single T cell receptor (beta chain). TCRdb's copy holds only in-frame clones and misses some; the assay was immunoSEQ multiplex PCR. The sample gives some 350,000 clones, approximately 86% of which show up once; around 2.9% is in the top ten. In germline, CDR1 is MGHRA, CDR2 YSYEKL. The CDR3 is made up of 16 amino acids. V dropped 4 bases and J dropped 3 bases, with 16 bases sitting between them. This sample stems from a study of blood T cell repertoires in COVID-19. This chain uses TRBV4-1 with TRBJ1-3; the D gene is possibly TRBD1 (6 bases). The sequenced sample was peripheral blood. This receptor was taken from a human donor in a cohort sampled during active COVID-19. CDR3 amino acids: CASSLRIKDSGNTIYF. The CDR3 DNA reads as TGCGCCAGCAGCCTCAGAATCAAGGACAGTGGAAACACCATATATTTT.